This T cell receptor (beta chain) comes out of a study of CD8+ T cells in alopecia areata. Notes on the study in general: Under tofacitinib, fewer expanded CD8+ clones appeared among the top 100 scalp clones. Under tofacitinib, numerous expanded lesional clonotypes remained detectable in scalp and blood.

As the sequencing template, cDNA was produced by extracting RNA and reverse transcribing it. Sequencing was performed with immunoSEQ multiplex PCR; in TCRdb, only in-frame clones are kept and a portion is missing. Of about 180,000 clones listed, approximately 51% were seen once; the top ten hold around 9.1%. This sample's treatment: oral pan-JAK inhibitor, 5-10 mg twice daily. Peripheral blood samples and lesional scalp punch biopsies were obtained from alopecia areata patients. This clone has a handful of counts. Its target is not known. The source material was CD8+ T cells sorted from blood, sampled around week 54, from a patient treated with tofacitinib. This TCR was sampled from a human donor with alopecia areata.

DNA of the CDR3: TGCGCCAGCAGCTATTCCGTAGTTGACCCAGAAGCTTTCTTT. It translates to CASSYSVVDPEAFF. This rearrangement joins TRBV4-3 to TRBJ1-1; D gene uncertain. The ends were cut back, 5 bases at V and 8 bases at J, with 18 bases in the middle. CDR1 is LGHNA and CDR2 is YSLEER in the germline V gene. The CDR3 spans 14 residues.